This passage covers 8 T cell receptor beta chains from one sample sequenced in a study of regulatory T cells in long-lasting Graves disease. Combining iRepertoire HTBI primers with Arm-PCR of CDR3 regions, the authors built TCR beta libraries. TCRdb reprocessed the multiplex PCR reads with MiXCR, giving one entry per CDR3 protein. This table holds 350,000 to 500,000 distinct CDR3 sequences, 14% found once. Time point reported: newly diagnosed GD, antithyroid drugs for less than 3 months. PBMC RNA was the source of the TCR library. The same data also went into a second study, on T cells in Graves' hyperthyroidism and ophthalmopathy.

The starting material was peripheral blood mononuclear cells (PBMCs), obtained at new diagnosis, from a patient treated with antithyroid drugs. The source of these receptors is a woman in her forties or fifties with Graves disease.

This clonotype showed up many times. This chain's CDR3 is CASSQGTGGVYEQYF. The CDR3 nucleotides read TGTGCCAGCAGCCAAGGGACAGGGGGCGTCTACGAGCAGTACTTC. The chain is built from TRBV3-1 and TRBJ2-7; 11 bases match TRBD1. The ends lost 1 base at V and 3 bases at J; junction bases unmatched: 2. The CDR3 has 15 residues. Germline CDR1 reads LGHDT; CDR2 reads YNNKEL (reference sequence).

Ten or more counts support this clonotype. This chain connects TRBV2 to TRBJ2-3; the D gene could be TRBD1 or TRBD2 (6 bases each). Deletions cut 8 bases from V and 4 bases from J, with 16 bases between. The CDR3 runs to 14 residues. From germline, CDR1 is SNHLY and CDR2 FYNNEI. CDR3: CASRGGGTADTQYF. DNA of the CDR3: TGTGCCAGCCGAGGAGGGGGAACGGCAGATACGCAGTATTTT.

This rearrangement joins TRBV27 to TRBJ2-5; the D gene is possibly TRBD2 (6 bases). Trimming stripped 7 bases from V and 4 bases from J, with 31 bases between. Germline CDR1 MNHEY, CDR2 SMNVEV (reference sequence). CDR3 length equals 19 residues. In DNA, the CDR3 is TGTGCCAGCAAAAAACCCTCGAGGCCCGGGACTGCTAGAGGAGAGACCCAGTACTTC. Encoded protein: CASKKPSRPGTARGETQYF.

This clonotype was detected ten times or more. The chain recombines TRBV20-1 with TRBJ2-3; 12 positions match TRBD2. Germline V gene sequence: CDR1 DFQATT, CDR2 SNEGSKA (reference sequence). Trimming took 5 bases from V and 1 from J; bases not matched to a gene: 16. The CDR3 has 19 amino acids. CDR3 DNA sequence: TGCAGTGCTGTAGCACGTGGGCTAGCGGGGGGGCGAGGCACAGATACGCAGTATTTT. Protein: CSAVARGLAGGRGTDTQYF.

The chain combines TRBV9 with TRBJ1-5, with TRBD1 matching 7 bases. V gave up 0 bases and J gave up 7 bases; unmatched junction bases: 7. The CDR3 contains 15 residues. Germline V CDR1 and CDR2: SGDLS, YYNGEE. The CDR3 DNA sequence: TGTGCCAGCAGCGTAGGGAGGGACAGACGACAGCCCCAGCATTTT. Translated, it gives CASSVGRDRRQPQHF.

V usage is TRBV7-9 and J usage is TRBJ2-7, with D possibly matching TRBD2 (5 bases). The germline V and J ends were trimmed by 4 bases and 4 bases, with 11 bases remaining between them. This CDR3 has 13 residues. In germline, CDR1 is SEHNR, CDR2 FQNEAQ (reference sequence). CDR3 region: CASSSTTKYEQYF. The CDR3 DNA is TGTGCCAGCAGCTCCACGACTAAATACGAGCAGTACTTC.

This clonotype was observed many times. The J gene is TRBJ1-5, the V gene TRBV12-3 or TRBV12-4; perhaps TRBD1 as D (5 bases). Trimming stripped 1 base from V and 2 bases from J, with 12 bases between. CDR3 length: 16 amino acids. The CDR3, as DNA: TGTGCCAGCAGTTTAGGGGGGGGATTCGGCAATCAGCCCCAGCATTTT. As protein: CASSLGGGFGNQPQHF.

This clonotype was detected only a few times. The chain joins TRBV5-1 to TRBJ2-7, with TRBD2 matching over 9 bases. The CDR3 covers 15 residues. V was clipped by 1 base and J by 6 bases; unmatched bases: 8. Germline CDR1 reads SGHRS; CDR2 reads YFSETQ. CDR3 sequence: CASSLSASGISEQYF. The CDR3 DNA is TGCGCCAGCAGCTTGTCGGCTAGCGGGATCTCCGAGCAGTACTTC.